The 7 T cell receptor beta chains listed next were all sequenced from one sample in a study of T cells in narcolepsy. TCRdb's table, derived via immunoSEQ multiplex PCR, lists solely in-frame clones and lacks some. The sample includes tens of thousands of clones, under 95% of them seen just once. Sequenced: CD45RA- memory CD4+ T cells from PBMCs. These TCRs come from a human donor with narcolepsy.

The rearrangement links TRBV7-2 to TRBJ2-5, with a tentative D call TRBD2 (5 bases). CDR3 length: 16 amino acids. V lost 1 base and J lost 5, with 17 bases in between. CDR1 is SGHTA and CDR2 is FQGNSA in the germline V gene. The CDR3 reads CASSLGGTVRRETQYF. The CDR3 region has the DNA TGTGCCAGCAGCTTAGGGGGTACAGTTCGGAGGGAGACCCAGTACTTC.

The chain carries TRBV5-1 and TRBJ1-1, with D hard to call. The germline V and J ends were trimmed by 2 bases and 1 base, with 9 bases remaining between them. Germline CDR1 reads SGHRS; CDR2 reads YFSETQ. This CDR3 has 14 amino acids. The CDR3 spells CASSFGSKNTEAFF. DNA for the CDR3: TGCGCCAGCAGCTTTGGATCCAAGAACACTGAAGCTTTCTTT.

The genes are TRBV9 and TRBJ1-1; D not resolved. The CDR3 totals 13 residues. The V gene lost 3 bases and the J gene lost 2 bases, with 8 bases spanning the gap. Germline lookup yields CDR1 SGDLS and CDR2 YYNGEE. The chain's CDR3 is CASSARPNTEAFF. In nucleotides, the CDR3 is TGTGCCAGCAGCGCCCGACCCAACACTGAAGCTTTCTTT. The full variable domain, its missing parts supplied by reference TRBV9 and TRBJ1-1, is DSGVTQTPKHLITATGQRVTLRCSPRSGDLSVYWYQQSLDQGLQFLIQYYNGEERAKGNILERFSAQQFPDLHSELNLSSLELGDSALYFCASSARPNTEAFFGQGTRLTVV.

The gene calls are TRBV6-5 and TRBJ1-1; tentatively, D is TRBD1 (6 bases). This CDR3 is 16 amino acids long. The ends were cut back, 0 bases at V and 3 bases at J, with 14 bases in the middle. CDR1 and CDR2 from the germline V gene are MNHEY and SVGAGI. As DNA, the CDR3 is TGTGCCAGCAGTTACTCGTCAGGGAGGGGGGACACTGAAGCTTTCTTT. Translation: CASSYSSGRGDTEAFF.

This chain joins TRBV5-6 and TRBJ1-1; D is uncertain. The V end was cut by 2 bases, the J end by 9 bases, with 11 bases between. Germline V gene lookup returns CDR1 SGHDT and CDR2 YYEEEE. This CDR3 has 12 amino acids. CDR3 loop: CASSFLEVQAFF. In nucleotides, the CDR3 is TGTGCCAGCAGCTTCCTAGAGGTTCAAGCTTTCTTT.

The chain couples TRBV9 to TRBJ2-1; tentative D call: TRBD2 (6 bases). The CDR3 has 17 amino acids. Between the trimmed V and J ends, which lost 0 bases and 2 bases, there was a span of 15 bases. Looked up from germline, CDR1 is SGDLS and CDR2 is YYNGEE. CDR3 in amino acids: CASSVALRGSPYNEQFF. The CDR3 DNA follows: TGTGCCAGCAGCGTAGCCCTTCGGGGGTCGCCCTACAATGAGCAGTTCTTC.

This clone has a handful of counts. V gene TRBV21-1 combines with J gene TRBJ2-6; TRBD1 is taken as the D call from the table, unchecked against the DNA. TRBV21-1 is reported as a pseudogene. The CDR3 runs to 18 residues. CDR3 DNA: TGTGCCAGCAGCAACCTCCAATCAACAGGGGCTGGGGCCAACGTCCTGACTTTC. Translated: CASSNLQSTGAGANVLTF.